The rows below give T cell receptor beta chains drawn from one sample of a study of T cell responses to AZD1222 COVID-19 vaccine. Repertoires were generated with immunoSEQ multiplex PCR, while TCRdb's copy carries only in-frame clones and drops some. The sample yields about 140,000 clones, of which the top ten take up about 2.2%. The sequencing input was peripheral blood. These receptors were obtained from an adult in good health. The CDR3 runs from the conserved cysteine through the conserved F or W. The order of the fields is J gene, V gene, CDR3 protein.

J: TRBJ1-2
V: TRBV4-3
CDR3: CASSQDSTGLPTNYGYTF

J: TRBJ2-7
V: TRBV5-4
CDR3: CASSLDRREQYF

J: TRBJ2-7
V: TRBV27
CDR3: CASSLRTGVPYEQYF

J: TRBJ1-6
V: TRBV5-1
CDR3: CASSSQGSNSPLHF

J: TRBJ1-1
V: TRBV30
CDR3: CAWIRGSEAFF

J: TRBJ2-1
V: TRBV5-4
CDR3: CASSVGNVGEQFF

J: TRBJ2-1
V: TRBV3-1/TRBV3-2
CDR3: CASSQVSGLSAHSEQFF

J: TRBJ2-1
V: TRBV5-6
CDR3: CASSLEDRAYNEQFF

J: TRBJ2-7
V: TRBV5-6
CDR3: CASSFPRGREQYF

J: TRBJ1-2
V: TRBV18
CDR3: CASSPGAEANYGYTF

J: TRBJ1-1
V: TRBV6-5
CDR3: CASRGGTLQAFF

J: TRBJ2-1
V: TRBV2
CDR3: CASISSGGSSYNEQFF

J: TRBJ2-7
V: TRBV3-1/TRBV3-2
CDR3: CASSQGSTGWVGDEQYF

J: TRBJ2-1
V: TRBV4-2
CDR3: CASSQASYNEQFF

J: TRBJ1-5
V: TRBV19
CDR3: CASSPQGAGNQPQHF

J: TRBJ1-6
V: TRBV10-3
CDR3: CAISEQGTAPLHF

J: TRBJ2-5
V: TRBV2
CDR3: CASSRDRGRDETQYF

J: TRBJ2-7
V: TRBV6-2/TRBV6-3
CDR3: CASSTNYEQYF

J: TRBJ1-2
V: TRBV5-1
CDR3: CASSLAGGGYTF

J: TRBJ2-3
V: TRBV5-1
CDR3: CASSLYGRTLGADTQYF

J: TRBJ2-2
V: TRBV4-2
CDR3: CASSPLTGDTGELFF

J: TRBJ2-1
V: TRBV5-1
CDR3: CASSVNRGHEQFF

J: TRBJ1-5
V: TRBV7-9
CDR3: CASSLGAGSRDQPQHF

J: TRBJ1-4
V: TRBV6-2/TRBV6-3
CDR3: CASSLNLGQARREKLFF

J: TRBJ1-1
V: TRBV29-1
CDR3: CSAAGERSTEAFF

J: TRBJ1-1
V: TRBV9
CDR3: CASSVVPGGMNTEAFF

J: TRBJ1-2
V: TRBV30
CDR3: CAWSVGAAGGYTF

J: TRBJ2-3
V: TRBV6-2/TRBV6-3
CDR3: CASSTSGGAGTDTQYF

J: TRBJ2-5
V: TRBV7-2
CDR3: CASSLARLRGETQYF

J: TRBJ1-1
V: TRBV6-2/TRBV6-3
CDR3: CASSLPPRQEWNTEAFF

J: TRBJ1-5
V: TRBV12-3/TRBV12-4
CDR3: CASRQSLNQPQHF

J: TRBJ2-3
V: TRBV5-1
CDR3: CASSLPGALTPDTQYF

J: TRBJ1-1
V: TRBV18
CDR3: CASSQGQAGGTEAFF